This T cell receptor (beta chain) is from a study of T cell responses to AZD1222 COVID-19 vaccine. Whole-study results and caveats: Repertoires were collected only later (after the peak T cell response had occurred). Regions 160-218 and 743-854 dominated among vaccine-associated CD4 TCRs spanning spike. White British donors predominated, females outnumbered males, and clonal diversity was possibly underestimated. With two AZD1222 doses given, Spike-specific TCR breadth and depth both rose.

On this clone itself: The target antigen is unknown.

Assay: immunoSEQ multiplex PCR; the TCRdb copy retains only in-frame clones and omits some. The sample has around 120,000 clones, 85% to 90% seen once; the top ten hold roughly 7.7%. CDR1 is SGHRS and CDR2 is YFSETQ in the germline V gene. CDR3 length: 15 residues. V was clipped by 0 bases and J by 7 bases, with 11 bases between them. Here the sequenced sample was peripheral blood, taken on day 0 of AZD1222 vaccination. The gene calls are TRBV5-1 and TRBJ1-6; D gene unclear. This TCR came from an adult in good health. The CDR3 DNA sequence: TGCGCCAGCAGCTTGGCCGTAGGCCGGAATTCACCCCTCCACTTT. Translation: CASSLAVGRNSPLHF. The variable domain in full, with the rest retrieved from reference TRBV5-1 and TRBJ1-6, is KAGVTQTPRYLIKTRGQQVTLSCSPISGHRSVSWYQQTPGQGLQFLFEYFSETQRNKGNFPGRFSGRQFSNSRSEMNVSTLELGDSALYLCASSLAVGRNSPLHFGNGTRLTVT.